This TCR beta chain stems from a study of beta chain features in type 1 diabetes. Since all of the isolated RNA was reverse transcribed, expressed TCRB transcripts were what got sequenced. Only in-frame clones appear in the TCRdb table, and some are missing; sequencing was by immunoSEQ multiplex PCR. Of about 340,000 clones in the sample, around 9.3% were seen once. The V end lost 4 bases, the J end lost 8 bases, and 8 bases lay between the germline ends. CDR3 size: 10 residues. Per germline, CDR1 DFQATT and CDR2 SNEGSKA (reference sequence). This clone has at least ten counts. Its antigen remains unknown. Whole-study findings and limits: Type 1 diabetes patients had TCRB CDR3s that were shorter (moderately but significantly so) in all four CD4+ subsets. Type 1 diabetes patients had VDJ junctions that carried fewer insertions and more deletions.

Input material: central memory CD4+ T cells from blood. This receptor was identified in a man younger than 40 with type 1 diabetes. This sequence joins TRBV20-1 and TRBJ1-1; D remains ambiguous. The CDR3 region is CSAMRAEAFF. For the CDR3, the DNA is TGCAGTGCTATGAGAGCCGAAGCTTTCTTT.